The following is a TCR beta chain sequence with its context. Sequencing was performed with immunoSEQ multiplex PCR; in TCRdb, only in-frame clones are kept and a portion is missing. The sample consists of around 290,000 clones, about 89% of them appearing once. Donors were grouped by their self-reported clinical history. Resolution of symptoms, clearance, or two negative PCRs was present in recovered Cohort 3 donors. The V gene lost 4 bases and the J gene lost 7 bases, with 17 bases spanning the gap. The germline gives CDR1 KGHSH, CDR2 LQKENI. The CDR3 is made up of 16 amino acids. These data originate in a study of blood T cell repertoires in COVID-19. Study details: Samples came from the United States, Italy and Spain, spanning acute and convalescent COVID-19.

The V call is TRBV18, the J call TRBJ1-6; D not resolved. Sequenced material: PBMCs or T cells enriched from blood (not recorded which). The TCR was taken from a woman aged 40 to 50 who had recovered from COVID-19. The CDR3 region has the DNA TGTGCCAGCTCACTTCTTACAGAGTCCCAAAATTCACCCCTCCACTTT. Its translation is CASSLLTESQNSPLHF.